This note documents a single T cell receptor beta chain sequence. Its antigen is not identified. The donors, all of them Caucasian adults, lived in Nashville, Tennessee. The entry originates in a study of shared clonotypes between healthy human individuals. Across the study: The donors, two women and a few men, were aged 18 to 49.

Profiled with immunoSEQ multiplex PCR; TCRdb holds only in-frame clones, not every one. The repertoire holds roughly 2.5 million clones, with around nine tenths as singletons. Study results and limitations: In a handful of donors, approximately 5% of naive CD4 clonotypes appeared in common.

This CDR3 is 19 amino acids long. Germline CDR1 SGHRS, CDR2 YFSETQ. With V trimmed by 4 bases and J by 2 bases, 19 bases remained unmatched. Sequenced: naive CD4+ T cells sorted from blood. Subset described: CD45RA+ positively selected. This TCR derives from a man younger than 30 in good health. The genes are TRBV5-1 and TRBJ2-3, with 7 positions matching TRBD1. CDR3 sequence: CASSPWGQRGTHITDTQYF. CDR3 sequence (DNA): TGCGCCAGCAGCCCCTGGGGACAGAGAGGGACACACATCACAGATACGCAGTATTTT.